This T cell receptor (beta chain) was identified during a study of blood T cell repertoires in COVID-19. Background on the study: Collection of acute and convalescent COVID-19 samples took place in the United States, Italy and Spain. Nucleic acid was either cDNA or gDNA, and it came from T cells, B-cell-depleted T cells, or PBMCs.

Authors' processing steps: Reference gene primer amplification gave estimated nucleated cell counts. Sequencing was performed with immunoSEQ multiplex PCR; in TCRdb, only in-frame clones are kept and a portion is missing. The V and J calls and clone size come from that table; D and trimming were worked out from the DNA. The data show 250,000 to 300,000 clones, 82% seen once. J lost 5 bases, V lost 4 bases, and 7 bases had no gene match. Germline assignment: CDR1 SEHNR and CDR2 FQNEAQ (reference sequence). The CDR3 is 15 residues long. The genes are TRBV7-9 and TRBJ2-7, with 11 bases lining up with TRBD1. Sequenced material: PBMCs or T cells enriched from blood (not recorded which). This clonotype was obtained from a man aged 40-49 years who had been exposed to COVID-19. The CDR3 spells CASSSPGQGEDEQYF. CDR3 nucleotides: TGTGCCAGCAGCTCCCCGGGACAGGGGGAGGACGAGCAGTACTTC.